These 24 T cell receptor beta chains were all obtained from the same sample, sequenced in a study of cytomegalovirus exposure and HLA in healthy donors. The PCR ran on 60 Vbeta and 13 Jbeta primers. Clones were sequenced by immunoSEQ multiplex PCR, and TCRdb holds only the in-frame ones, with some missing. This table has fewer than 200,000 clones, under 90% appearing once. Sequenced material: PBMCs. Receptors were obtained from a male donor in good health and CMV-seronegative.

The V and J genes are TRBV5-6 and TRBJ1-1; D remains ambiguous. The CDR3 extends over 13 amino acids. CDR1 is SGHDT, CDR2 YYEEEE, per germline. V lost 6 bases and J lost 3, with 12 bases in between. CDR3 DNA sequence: TGTGCCAGCATGAGGGATAAATACACTGAAGCTTTCTTT. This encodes CASMRDKYTEAFF.

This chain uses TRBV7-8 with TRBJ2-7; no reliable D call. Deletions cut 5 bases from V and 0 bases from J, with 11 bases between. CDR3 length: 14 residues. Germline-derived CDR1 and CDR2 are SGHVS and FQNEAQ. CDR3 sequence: CASSRYSTSYEQYF. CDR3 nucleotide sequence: TGTGCCAGCAGCAGATACTCCACCTCCTACGAGCAGTACTTC.

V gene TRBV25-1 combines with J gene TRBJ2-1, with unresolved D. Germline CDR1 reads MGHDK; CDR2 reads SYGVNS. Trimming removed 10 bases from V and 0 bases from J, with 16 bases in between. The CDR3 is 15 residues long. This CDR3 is CATRPTLSSYNEQFF. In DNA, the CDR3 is TGTGCCACAAGACCGACACTGAGCTCCTACAATGAGCAGTTCTTC.

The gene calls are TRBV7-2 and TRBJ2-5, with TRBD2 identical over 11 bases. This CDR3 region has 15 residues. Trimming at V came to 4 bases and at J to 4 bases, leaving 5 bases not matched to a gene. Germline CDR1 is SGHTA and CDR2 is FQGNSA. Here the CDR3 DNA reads TGTGCCAGCAGCTCTGGCCTAGCGGGAGGAGAGACCCAGTACTTC. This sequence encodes CASSSGLAGGETQYF.

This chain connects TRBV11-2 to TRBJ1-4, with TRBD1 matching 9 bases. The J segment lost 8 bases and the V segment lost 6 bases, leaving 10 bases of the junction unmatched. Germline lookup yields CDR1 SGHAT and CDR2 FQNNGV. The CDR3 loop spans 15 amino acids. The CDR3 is CASSLYGTGQEKLFF. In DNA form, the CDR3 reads TGTGCCAGCAGTCTTTACGGGACAGGGCAAGAAAAACTGTTTTTT.

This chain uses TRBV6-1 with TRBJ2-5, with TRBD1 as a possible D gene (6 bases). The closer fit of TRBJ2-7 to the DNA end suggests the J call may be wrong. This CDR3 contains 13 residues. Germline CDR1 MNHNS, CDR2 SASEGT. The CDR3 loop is CATATGGPYEQYF. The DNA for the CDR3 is TGTGCCACCGCGACAGGCGGGCCATACGAGCAGTACTTC.

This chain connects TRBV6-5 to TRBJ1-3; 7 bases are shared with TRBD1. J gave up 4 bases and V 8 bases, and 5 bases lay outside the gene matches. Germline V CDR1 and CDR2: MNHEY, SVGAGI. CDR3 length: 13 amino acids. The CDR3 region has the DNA TGTGCCAGCTCGGCAGGGGGAGGAAACACCATATATTTT. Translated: CASSAGGGNTIYF.

CDR3 in DNA: TGTGCCTGGAGACAGGGCCTGGGTGAAGCTTTCTTT. It codes for CAWRQGLGEAFF. The rearrangement uses TRBV30 and TRBJ1-1, with TRBD1 as a possible D gene (6 bases). V lost 3 bases to trimming and J lost 7 bases, with 12 bases between them. Germline V gives CDR1 GTSNPN, CDR2 SVGIG (reference sequence). CDR3 size: 12 residues.

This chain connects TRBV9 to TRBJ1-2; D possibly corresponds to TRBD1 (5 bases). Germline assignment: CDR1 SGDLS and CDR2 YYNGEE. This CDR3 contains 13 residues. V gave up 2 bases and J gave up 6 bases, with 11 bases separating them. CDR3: CASSVQGIHGYTF. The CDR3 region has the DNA TGTGCCAGCAGCGTGCAGGGTATCCATGGCTACACCTTC. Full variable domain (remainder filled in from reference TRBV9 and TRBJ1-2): DSGVTQTPKHLITATGQRVTLRCSPRSGDLSVYWYQQSLDQGLQFLIQYYNGEERAKGNILERFSAQQFPDLHSELNLSSLELGDSALYFCASSVQGIHGYTFGSGTRLTVV.

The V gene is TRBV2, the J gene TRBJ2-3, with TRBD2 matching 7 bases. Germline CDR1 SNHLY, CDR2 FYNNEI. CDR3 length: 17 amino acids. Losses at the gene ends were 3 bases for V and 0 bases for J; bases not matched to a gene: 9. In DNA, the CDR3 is TGTGCCAGCAGTGACCCCCCTGCACTAGCGAGCACAGATACGCAGTATTTT. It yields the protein CASSDPPALASTDTQYF. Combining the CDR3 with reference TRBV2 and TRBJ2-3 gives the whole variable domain EPEVTQTPSHQVTQMGQEVILRCVPISNHLYFYWYRQILGQKVEFLVSFYNNEISEKSEIFDDQFSVERPDGSNFTLKIRSTKLEDSAMYFCASSDPPALASTDTQYFGPGTRLTVL.

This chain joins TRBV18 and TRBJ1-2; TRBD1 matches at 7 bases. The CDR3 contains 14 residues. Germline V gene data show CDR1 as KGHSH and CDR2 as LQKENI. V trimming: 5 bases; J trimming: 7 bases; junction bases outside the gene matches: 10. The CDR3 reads CASSRQGSDLGYTF. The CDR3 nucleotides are TGTGCCAGCTCAAGACAGGGATCGGACCTTGGCTACACCTTC. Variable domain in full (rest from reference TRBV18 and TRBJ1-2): NAGVMQNPRHLVRRRGQEARLRCSPMKGHSHVYWYRQLPEEGLKFMVYLQKENIIDESGMPKERFSAEFPKEGPSILRIQQVVRGDSAAYFCASSRQGSDLGYTFGSGTRLTVV.

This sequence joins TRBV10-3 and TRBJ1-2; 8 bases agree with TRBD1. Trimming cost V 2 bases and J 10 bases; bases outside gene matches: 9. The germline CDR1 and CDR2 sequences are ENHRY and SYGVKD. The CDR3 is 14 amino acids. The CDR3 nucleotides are TGTGCCATCAGTGAGCCACCGGGACAGGTTCCCTACACCTTC. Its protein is CAISEPPGQVPYTF.

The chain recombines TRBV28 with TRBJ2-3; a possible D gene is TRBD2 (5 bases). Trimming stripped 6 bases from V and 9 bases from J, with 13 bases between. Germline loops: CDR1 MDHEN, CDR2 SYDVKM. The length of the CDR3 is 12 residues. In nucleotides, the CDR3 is TGTGCCAGCAGACCTACTAGTTACACGCAGTATTTT. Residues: CASRPTSYTQYF.

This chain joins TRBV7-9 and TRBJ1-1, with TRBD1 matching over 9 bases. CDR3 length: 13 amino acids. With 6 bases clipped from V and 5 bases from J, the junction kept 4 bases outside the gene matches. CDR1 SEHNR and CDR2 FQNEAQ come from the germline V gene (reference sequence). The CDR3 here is CASRKTGGTEAFF. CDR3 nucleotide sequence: TGTGCCAGCAGGAAGACAGGGGGGACTGAAGCTTTCTTT.

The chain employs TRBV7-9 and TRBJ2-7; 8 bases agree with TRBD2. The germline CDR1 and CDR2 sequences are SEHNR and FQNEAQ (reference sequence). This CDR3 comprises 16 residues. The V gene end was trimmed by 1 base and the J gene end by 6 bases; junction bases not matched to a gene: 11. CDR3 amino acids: CASSLGAWRGAGEQYF. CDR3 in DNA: TGTGCCAGCAGCTTAGGGGCTTGGCGGGGGGCTGGCGAGCAGTACTTC.

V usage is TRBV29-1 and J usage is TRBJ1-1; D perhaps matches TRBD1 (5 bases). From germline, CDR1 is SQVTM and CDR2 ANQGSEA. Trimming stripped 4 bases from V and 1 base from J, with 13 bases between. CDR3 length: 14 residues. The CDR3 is CSVAPRVGNTEAFF. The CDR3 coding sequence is TGCAGCGTTGCCCCCAGGGTGGGGAACACTGAAGCTTTCTTT.

The CDR3 loop reads CASSSGLAGGYNEQFF. CDR3 in DNA: TGTGCCAGCAGCTCTGGACTAGCGGGAGGGTATAATGAGCAGTTCTTC. This rearrangement joins TRBV11-2 to TRBJ2-1; 15 nucleotides line up with TRBD2. CDR1 and CDR2 from the germline V gene are SGHAT and FQNNGV. The CDR3 is 16 amino acids. The junction had 5 bases not matched to a gene; V was cut back by 4 bases and J by 7 bases.

CDR3 sequence (DNA): TGTGCCAGCATCGTGGAACCGGGGGAGGGCCAGCCCGTCTATGGCTACACCTTC. Translation: CASIVEPGEGQPVYGYTF. The chain links TRBV6-4 to TRBJ1-2, with a tentative D call TRBD1 (5 bases). V lost 7 bases and J 4 bases, leaving 28 bases between the germline ends. Germline V gene lookup returns CDR1 MRHNA and CDR2 SNTAGT. This CDR3 region has 18 residues.

CDR3 DNA: TGTGCCAGCAGGGGGCAAGGTAATCAGCCCCAGCATTTT. Amino acids: CASRGQGNQPQHF. The chain joins TRBV7-2 to TRBJ1-5, with a tentative D call TRBD1 (5 bases). Trimming pared 6 bases from V and 4 bases from J, leaving 10 bases between. Germline V gene sequence: CDR1 SGHTA, CDR2 FQGNSA. The CDR3 sequence is 13 residues long.

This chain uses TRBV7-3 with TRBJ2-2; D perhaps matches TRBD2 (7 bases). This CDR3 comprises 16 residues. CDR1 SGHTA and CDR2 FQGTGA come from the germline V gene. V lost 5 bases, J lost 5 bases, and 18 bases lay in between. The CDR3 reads CASSPPGGRGTGELFF. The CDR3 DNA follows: TGTGCCAGCAGCCCCCCCGGGGGGAGGGGGACCGGGGAGCTGTTTTTT.

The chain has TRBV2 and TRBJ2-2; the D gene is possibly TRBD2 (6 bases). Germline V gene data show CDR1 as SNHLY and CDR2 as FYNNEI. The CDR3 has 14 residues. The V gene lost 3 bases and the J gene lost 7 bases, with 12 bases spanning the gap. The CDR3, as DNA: TGTGCCAGCAGTGAGGGAGGTACGATCGGGGAGCTGTTTTTT. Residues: CASSEGGTIGELFF.

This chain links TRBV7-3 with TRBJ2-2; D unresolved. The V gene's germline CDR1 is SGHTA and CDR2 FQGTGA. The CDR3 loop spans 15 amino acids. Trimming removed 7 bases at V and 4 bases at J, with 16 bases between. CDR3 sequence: CASTQFGPGTGELFF. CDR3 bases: TGTGCCAGCACCCAATTCGGCCCGGGCACCGGGGAGCTGTTTTTT. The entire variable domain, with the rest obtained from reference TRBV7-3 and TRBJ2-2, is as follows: GAGVSQTPSNKVTEKGKYVELRCDPISGHTALYWYRQSLGQGPEFLIYFQGTGAADDSGLPNDRFFAVRPEGSVSTLKIQRTERGDSAVYLCASTQFGPGTGELFFGEGSRLTVL.

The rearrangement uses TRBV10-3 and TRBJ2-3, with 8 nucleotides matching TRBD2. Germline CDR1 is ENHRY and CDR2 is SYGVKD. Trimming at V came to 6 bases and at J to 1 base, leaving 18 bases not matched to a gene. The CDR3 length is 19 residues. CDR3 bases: TGTGCCATCAGCCTAACGGGGGGGGACTCTCGGTTCGGCACAGATACGCAGTATTTT. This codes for CAISLTGGDSRFGTDTQYF.

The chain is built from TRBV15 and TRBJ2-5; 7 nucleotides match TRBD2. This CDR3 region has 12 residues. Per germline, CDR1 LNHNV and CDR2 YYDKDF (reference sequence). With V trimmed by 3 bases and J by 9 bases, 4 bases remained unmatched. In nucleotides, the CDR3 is TGTGCCACCAGCAGGGACCGGGGGGCCCAGTACTTC. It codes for CATSRDRGAQYF.